The 21 T cell receptor beta chains below all came from one sample that was sequenced in a study of blood T cell repertoires in COVID-19. Repertoires were generated with immunoSEQ multiplex PCR, while TCRdb's copy carries only in-frame clones and drops some. The table has approximately 70,000 clones, approximately 90% seen once. What was sequenced was peripheral blood. Receptors originate from a woman aged 50 to 65 with COVID-19, enrolled during active disease.

CDR3 residues: CASSKRGGNTEAFF. The CDR3 DNA follows: TGTGCCAGCAGTAAGAGAGGGGGTAACACTGAAGCTTTCTTT. V gene TRBV25-1 combines with J gene TRBJ1-1; tentatively, D is TRBD1 (6 bases). Germline V lookup: CDR1 MGHDK, CDR2 SYGVNS. CDR3 length: 14 amino acids. Trimming removed 5 bases from V and 2 bases from J, with 12 bases in between.

The V and J genes are TRBV21-1 and TRBJ2-5; TRBD2 is the table's D call and was not checked against the DNA. TRBV21-1 is a pseudogene locus. This CDR3 contains 11 residues. Here the CDR3 reads CAGLAGEAQYF. CDR3 nucleotides: TGTGCCGGCCTAGCGGGAGAGGCCCAGTACTTC.

This sequence joins TRBV2 and TRBJ2-1, with TRBD2 matching 12 bases. This CDR3 region has 15 residues. Germline trimming cut 6 bases from V and 4 bases from J; bases unmatched to any gene: 4. Per germline, CDR1 SNHLY and CDR2 FYNNEI. The CDR3 loop reads CASREGLAGYNEQFF. CDR3 DNA sequence: TGTGCCAGCAGAGAGGGACTAGCGGGTTACAATGAGCAGTTCTTC.

This clone was detected once. The J gene is TRBJ1-4, the V gene TRBV4-1; D possibly corresponds to TRBD1 (6 bases). This CDR3 spans 14 amino acids. The V gene lost 3 bases and the J gene lost 4 bases, with 9 bases spanning the gap. Germline CDR1 is MGHRA and CDR2 is YSYEKL. Here the CDR3 reads CASSQVRGNEKLFF. Here the CDR3 DNA reads TGCGCCAGCAGCCAGGTCAGGGGTAATGAAAAACTGTTTTTT.

The chain links TRBV5-1 to TRBJ2-3; D is undetermined. There are 14 residues in the CDR3. Trimming removed 4 bases from V and 2 bases from J, with 11 bases in between. The germline gives CDR1 SGHRS, CDR2 YFSETQ. The DNA of the CDR3 is TGCGCCAGCAGCCTGGGTAGTCACACAGATACGCAGTATTTT. Its protein is CASSLGSHTDTQYF.

The genes are TRBV28 and TRBJ2-7, with 8 bases matching TRBD2. Germline lookup yields CDR1 MDHEN and CDR2 SYDVKM. CDR3 size: 14 residues. Trimming removed 4 bases from V and 1 base from J; junction bases left unmatched: 3. The CDR3 is CASSYSGRSYEQYF. CDR3 sequence (DNA): TGTGCCAGCAGTTACAGCGGGAGATCCTACGAGCAGTACTTC.

The rearrangement joins TRBV30 to TRBJ2-4, with 7 bases fitting TRBD2. CDR1 and CDR2 from the germline V gene are GTSNPN and SVGIG (reference sequence). The V gene end was trimmed by 1 base and the J gene end by 0 bases; junction bases not matched to a gene: 3. This CDR3 is built from 15 residues. This CDR3 reads CAWSGGRSAKNIQYF. DNA for the CDR3: TGTGCCTGGAGTGGCGGGAGATCAGCCAAAAACATTCAGTACTTC.

J is TRBJ2-1 and V is TRBV7-9, with 12 bases that match TRBD2. The length of the CDR3 is 16 residues. With 1 base clipped from V and 9 bases from J, the junction kept 7 bases outside the gene matches. The V gene's germline CDR1 is SEHNR and CDR2 FQNEAQ (reference sequence). Written as DNA, the CDR3 is TGTGCCAGCAGCTTAGGTCTACTAGCGGGAGGTAGTGAGCAGTTCTTC. Its translation: CASSLGLLAGGSEQFF. Combining the CDR3 with reference TRBV7-9 and TRBJ2-1 gives the whole variable domain DTGVSQNPRHKITKRGQNVTFRCDPISEHNRLYWYRQTLGQGPEFLTYFQNEAQLEKSRLLSDRFSAERPKGSFSTLEIQRTEQGDSAMYLCASSLGLLAGGSEQFFGPGTRLTVL.

The chain combines TRBV27 with TRBJ1-5; D unresolved. Between the trimmed V and J ends, which lost 3 bases and 5 bases, there was a span of 5 bases. Per the germline V gene, CDR1 is MNHEY and CDR2 is SMNVEV (reference sequence). This CDR3 region has 12 residues. The CDR3 sequence is CASSFLHQPQHF. The CDR3 coding sequence is TGTGCCAGCAGTTTCCTTCATCAGCCCCAGCATTTT.

This clone came up once. The chain uses TRBV19 and TRBJ2-3; TRBD1 aligns across 9 bases. The V and J ends lost 8 bases and 4 bases, in that order; junction bases with no gene match: 7. The CDR3 extends over 14 amino acids. The germline CDR1 and CDR2 sequences are LNHDA and SQIVND (reference sequence). The CDR3 nucleotides read TGTGCCAGTCACAGAACAGGGGGCGCAGATACGCAGTATTTT. Translating gives CASHRTGGADTQYF.

The CDR3 DNA follows: TGTGCCAGCAGCCTAGGGACTCTAGGCGATGAGCAGTTCTTC. Residues: CASSLGTLGDEQFF. This rearrangement joins TRBV7-9 to TRBJ2-1; D perhaps matches TRBD2 (6 bases). The V end lost 5 bases, the J end lost 8 bases, and 16 bases lay between the germline ends. Germline CDR1 and CDR2: SEHNR and FQNEAQ (reference sequence). The CDR3 is 14 amino acids.

In this sample, this clone turned up a few times. The chain carries TRBV28 and TRBJ2-7, with D unclear. The germline V gene has CDR1 MDHEN and CDR2 SYDVKM. The CDR3 contains 13 residues. Trimming removed 1 base at V and 3 bases at J, with 7 bases between. Here the CDR3 DNA reads TGTGCCAGCAGTTTATCGCTTAGCTACGAGCAGTACTTC. The encoded protein is CASSLSLSYEQYF.

The CDR3 DNA sequence: TGTGCCACCCCCACTAGCGGGAGAAGGGATGAGCAGTTCTTC. Its translation is CATPTSGRRDEQFF. V and J are TRBV15 and TRBJ2-1, with TRBD2 identical over 11 bases. CDR1 and CDR2 (germline): LNHNV, YYDKDF (reference sequence). The CDR3 runs 14 residues. Unmatched junction bases numbered 8, after V lost 8 bases and J lost 8 bases. Full variable domain (outside the CDR3, taken from reference TRBV15 and TRBJ2-1): DAMVIQNPRYQVTQFGKPVTLSCSQTLNHNVMYWYQQKSSQAPKLLFHYYDKDFNNEADTPDNFQSRRPNTSFCFLDIRSPGLGDTAMYLCATPTSGRRDEQFFGPGTRLTVL.

The genes are TRBV18 and TRBJ1-1; 7 nucleotides align to TRBD1. The J segment lost 0 bases and the V segment lost 3 bases, leaving 4 bases of the junction unmatched. The CDR3 length is 15 residues. CDR1 and CDR2 (germline): KGHSH, LQKENI. CDR3 nucleotides: TGTGCCAGCTCACCGCTGGGACAGTTGAACACTGAAGCTTTCTTT. Its translation is CASSPLGQLNTEAFF.

The chain joins TRBV7-6 to TRBJ2-3; 9 nucleotides match TRBD2. The V segment lost 1 base and the J segment 1 base; nucleotides outside the gene matches: 6. The CDR3 extends over 17 amino acids. CDR1 SGHVS and CDR2 FNYEAQ come from the germline V gene. Written as DNA, the CDR3 is TGTGCCAGCAGCTTAGGGGGTCGACTAGCGGGCACAGATACGCAGTATTTT. Its protein product is CASSLGGRLAGTDTQYF.

The V call is TRBV28, the J call TRBJ1-2, with a tentative D call TRBD1 (5 bases). V was trimmed by 11 bases and J by 6 bases, leaving 13 bases between them. From germline, CDR1 is MDHEN and CDR2 SYDVKM. The CDR3 spans 11 residues. The CDR3 spells CAETGGDGYTF. DNA for the CDR3: TGTGCCGAAACAGGCGGCGATGGCTACACCTTC.

Turning to this clone: A junction boundary mismatches the germline segment, possibly from a read error. This rearrangement joins TRBV28 to TRBJ2-7; TRBD2 agrees at 12 bases. Germline CDR1 and CDR2: MDHEN and SYDVKM. CDR3 length: 16 amino acids. This CDR3 reads CASSLYLTSGSYEQYF. Written as DNA, the CDR3 is TGTGCCAGCAGCTTATACTTGACTAGCGGGAGCTACGAGCAGTACTTC.

The chain uses TRBV6-5 and TRBJ2-7; TRBD1 matches at 7 bases. The J segment lost 2 bases and the V segment lost 8 bases, leaving 9 bases of the junction unmatched. Looked up from germline, CDR1 is MNHEY and CDR2 is SVGAGI. The CDR3 covers 14 residues. In nucleotides, the CDR3 is TGTGCCAGCGGGCGAACAGGGGATACCTACGAGCAGTACTTC. Translating it yields CASGRTGDTYEQYF.

This clone appeared a single time. V and J are TRBV30 and TRBJ2-7, with D possibly matching TRBD2 (5 bases). Germline CDR1 GTSNPN, CDR2 SVGIG (reference sequence). V gave up 3 bases and J gave up 2 bases, with 14 bases separating them. CDR3 length: 14 amino acids. This chain's CDR3 is CAWSGVIPTYEQYF. The CDR3 region has the DNA TGTGCCTGGAGCGGGGTGATACCTACCTACGAGCAGTACTTC. The full variable domain, rest sourced from reference TRBV30 and TRBJ2-7, is SQTIHQWPATLVQPVGSPLSLECTVEGTSNPNLYWYRQAAGRGLQLLFYSVGIGQISSEVPQNLSASRPQDRQFILSSKKLLLSDSGFYLCAWSGVIPTYEQYFGPGTRLTVT.

This chain's CDR3 is CASSVPRGRSSYEQYF. Here the CDR3 DNA reads TGCGCCAGCAGTGTTCCGAGGGGGCGCAGCTCCTACGAGCAGTACTTC. The rearrangement joins TRBV10-2 to TRBJ2-7, with TRBD1 matching over 7 bases. The trim removed 4 bases at V and 0 bases at J, leaving 9 bases unmatched. CDR3 length: 16 amino acids. Germline CDR1 reads WSHSY; CDR2 reads SAAADI.

The J gene is TRBJ1-5, the V gene TRBV27; D is unresolved. Trimming took 0 bases from V and 3 from J, leaving 9 bases between them. The CDR3 spans 15 residues. The germline CDR1 and CDR2 sequences are MNHEY and SMNVEV (reference sequence). Here the CDR3 DNA reads TGTGCCAGCAGTTTATCACGCAGTAACAATCAGCCCCAGCATTTT. It translates to CASSLSRSNNQPQHF.